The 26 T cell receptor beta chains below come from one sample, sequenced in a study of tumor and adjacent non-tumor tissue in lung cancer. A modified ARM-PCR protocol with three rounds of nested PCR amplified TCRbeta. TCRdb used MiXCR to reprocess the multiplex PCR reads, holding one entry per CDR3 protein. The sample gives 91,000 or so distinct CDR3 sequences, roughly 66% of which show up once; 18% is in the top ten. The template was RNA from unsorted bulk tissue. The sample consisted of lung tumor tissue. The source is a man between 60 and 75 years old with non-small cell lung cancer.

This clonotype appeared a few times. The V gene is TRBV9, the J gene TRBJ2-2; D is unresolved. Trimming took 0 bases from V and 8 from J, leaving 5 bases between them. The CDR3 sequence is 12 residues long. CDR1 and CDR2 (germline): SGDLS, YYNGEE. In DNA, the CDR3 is TGTGCCAGCAGCGTAGATTATGGGGAGCTGTTTTTT. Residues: CASSVDYGELFF. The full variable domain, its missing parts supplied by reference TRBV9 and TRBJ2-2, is DSGVTQTPKHLITATGQRVTLRCSPRSGDLSVYWYQQSLDQGLQFLIQYYNGEERAKGNILERFSAQQFPDLHSELNLSSLELGDSALYFCASSVDYGELFFGEGSRLTVL.

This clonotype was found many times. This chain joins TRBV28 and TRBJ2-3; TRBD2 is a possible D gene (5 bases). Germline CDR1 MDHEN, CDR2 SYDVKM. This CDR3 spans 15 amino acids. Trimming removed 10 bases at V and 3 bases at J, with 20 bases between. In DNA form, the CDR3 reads TGTGCCACCAAACCGAGGGCTAGGCAAACAGATACGCAGTATTTT. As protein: CATKPRARQTDTQYF.

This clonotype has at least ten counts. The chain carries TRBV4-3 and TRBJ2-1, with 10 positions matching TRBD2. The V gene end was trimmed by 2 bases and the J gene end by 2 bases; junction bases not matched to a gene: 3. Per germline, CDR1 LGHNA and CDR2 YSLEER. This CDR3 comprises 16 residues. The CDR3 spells CASSQLLAGAYNEQFF. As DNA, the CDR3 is TGCGCCAGCAGCCAACTTCTAGCGGGAGCCTACAATGAGCAGTTCTTC.

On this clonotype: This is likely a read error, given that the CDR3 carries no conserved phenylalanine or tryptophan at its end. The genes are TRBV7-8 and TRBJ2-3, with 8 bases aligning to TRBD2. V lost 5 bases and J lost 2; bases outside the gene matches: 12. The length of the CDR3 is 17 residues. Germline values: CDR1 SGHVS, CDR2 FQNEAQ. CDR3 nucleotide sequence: TGTGCCAGCAGCCCCCACCGGGGCGGGGGGCCCACAGATACGCAGTATTCT. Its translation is CASSPHRGGGPTDTQYS.

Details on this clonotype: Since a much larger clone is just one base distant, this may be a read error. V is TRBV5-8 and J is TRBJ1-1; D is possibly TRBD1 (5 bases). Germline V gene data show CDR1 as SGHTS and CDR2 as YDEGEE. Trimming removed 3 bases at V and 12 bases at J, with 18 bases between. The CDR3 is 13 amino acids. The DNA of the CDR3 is TGTGCCAGCAGCTGGGGACGGATGGCGAGACCTTTCTTT. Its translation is CASSWGRMARPFF.

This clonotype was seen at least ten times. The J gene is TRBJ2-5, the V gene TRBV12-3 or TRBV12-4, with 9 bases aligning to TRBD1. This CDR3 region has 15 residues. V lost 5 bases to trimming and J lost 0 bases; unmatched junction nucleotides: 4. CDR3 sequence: CASSPDRGYQETQYF. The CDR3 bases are TGTGCCAGCAGTCCGGACAGGGGTTACCAAGAGACCCAGTACTTC.

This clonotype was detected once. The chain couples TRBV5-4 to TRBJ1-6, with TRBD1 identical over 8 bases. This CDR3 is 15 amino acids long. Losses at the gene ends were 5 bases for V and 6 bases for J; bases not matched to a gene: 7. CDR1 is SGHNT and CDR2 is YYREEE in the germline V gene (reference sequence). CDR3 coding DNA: TGTGCCAGCAGAATGACAGGGGATAGTAATTCACCCCTCCACTTT. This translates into CASRMTGDSNSPLHF.

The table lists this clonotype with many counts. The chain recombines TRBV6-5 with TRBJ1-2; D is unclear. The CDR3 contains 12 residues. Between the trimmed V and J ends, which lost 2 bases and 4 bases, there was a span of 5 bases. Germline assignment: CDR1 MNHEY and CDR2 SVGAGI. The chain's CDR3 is CASSYAGYGYTF. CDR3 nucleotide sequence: TGTGCCAGCAGTTACGCCGGCTATGGCTACACCTTC.

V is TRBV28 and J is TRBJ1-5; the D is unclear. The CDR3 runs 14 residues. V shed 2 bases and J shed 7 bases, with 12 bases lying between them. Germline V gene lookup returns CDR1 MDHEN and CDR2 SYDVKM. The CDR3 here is CASSLGNLRQPQHF. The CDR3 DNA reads TGTGCCAGCAGTTTAGGGAATTTAAGGCAGCCCCAGCATTTT.

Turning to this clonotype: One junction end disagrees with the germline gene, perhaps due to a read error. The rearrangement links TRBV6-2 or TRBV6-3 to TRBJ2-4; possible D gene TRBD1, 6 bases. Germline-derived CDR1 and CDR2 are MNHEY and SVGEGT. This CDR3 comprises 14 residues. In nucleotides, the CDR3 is TGTGCCAGCAGCGCCCCTTTGACAGGACCTATTCAGCATTTC. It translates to CASSAPLTGPIQHF.

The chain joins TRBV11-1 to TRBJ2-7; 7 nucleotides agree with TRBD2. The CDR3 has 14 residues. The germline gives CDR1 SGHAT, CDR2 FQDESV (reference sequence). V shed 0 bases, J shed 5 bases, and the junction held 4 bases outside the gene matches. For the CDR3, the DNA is TGTGCCAGCAGCTTAGCGCGGGAGTTGAACGAGCAGTACTTC. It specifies CASSLARELNEQYF.

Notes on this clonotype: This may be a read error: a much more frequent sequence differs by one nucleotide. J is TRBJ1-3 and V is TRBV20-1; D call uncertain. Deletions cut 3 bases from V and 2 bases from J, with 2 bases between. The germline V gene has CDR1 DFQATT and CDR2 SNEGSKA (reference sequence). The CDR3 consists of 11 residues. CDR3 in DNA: TGCAGTGCTAGTCCTGGAAACACCATATATTTT. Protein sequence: CSASPGNTIYF.

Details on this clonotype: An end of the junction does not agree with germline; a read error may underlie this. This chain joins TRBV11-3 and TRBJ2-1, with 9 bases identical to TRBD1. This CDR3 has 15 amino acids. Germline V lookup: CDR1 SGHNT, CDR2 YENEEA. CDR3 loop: CAGSFPGQGSNEQFF. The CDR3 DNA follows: TGTGCAGGCAGCTTCCCGGGACAGGGCAGCAATGAGCAGTTCTTT.

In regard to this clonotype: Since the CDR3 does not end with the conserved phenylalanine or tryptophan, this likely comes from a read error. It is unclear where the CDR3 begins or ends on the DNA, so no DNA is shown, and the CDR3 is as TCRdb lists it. The CDR3 is CSVGRGTGDLSL. The chain carries TRBV29-1 and TRBJ2-2. 12 amino acids form the CDR3, both terminal residues included. CDR1 SQVTM and CDR2 ANQGSEA come from the germline V gene.

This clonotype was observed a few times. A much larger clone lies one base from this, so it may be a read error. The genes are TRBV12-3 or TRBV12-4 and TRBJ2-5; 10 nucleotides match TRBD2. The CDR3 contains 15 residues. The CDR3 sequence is CASTWTSGNQEAQYF. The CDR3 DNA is TGTGCCAGCACCTGGACTAGCGGAAACCAAGAGGCCCAGTACTTC.

The CDR3 nucleotides are TGTGCCAGCACCCGGACTAGCGGGAGCTCCTACGAGCAGTACTTC. Its translation is CASTRTSGSSYEQYF. The rearrangement joins TRBV11-2 to TRBJ2-7; 13 bases fit TRBD2. Germline assignment: CDR1 SGHAT and CDR2 FQNNGV. The CDR3 has 15 residues. The V and J ends lost 7 bases and 0 bases, in that order; junction bases with no gene match: 3.

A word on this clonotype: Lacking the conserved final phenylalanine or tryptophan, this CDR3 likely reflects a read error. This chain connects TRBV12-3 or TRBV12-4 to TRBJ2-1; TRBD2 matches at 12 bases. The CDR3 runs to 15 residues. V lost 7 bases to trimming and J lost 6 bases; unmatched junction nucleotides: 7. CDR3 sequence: CASKPGLAGLNEQFS. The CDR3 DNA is TGTGCCAGCAAACCGGGACTAGCGGGCCTCAATGAGCAGTTCTCT.

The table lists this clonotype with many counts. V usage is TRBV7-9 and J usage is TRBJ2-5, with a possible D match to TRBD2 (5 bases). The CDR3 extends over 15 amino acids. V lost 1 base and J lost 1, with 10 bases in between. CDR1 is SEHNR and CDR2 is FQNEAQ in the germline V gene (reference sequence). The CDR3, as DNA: TGTGCCAGCAGCTTAGGTCGGGGAACCCAAGAGACCCAGTACTTC. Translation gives CASSLGRGTQETQYF.

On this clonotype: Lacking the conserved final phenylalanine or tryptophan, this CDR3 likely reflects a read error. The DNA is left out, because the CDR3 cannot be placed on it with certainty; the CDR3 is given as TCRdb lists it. This CDR3 is CSVEIRTSEAYNELFL. The chain carries TRBV29-1 and TRBJ2-1; the table gives TRBD2 as D, unverified against the DNA. CDR1 is SQVTM and CDR2 is ANQGSEA in the germline V gene. Ends included, the CDR3 has 16 residues.

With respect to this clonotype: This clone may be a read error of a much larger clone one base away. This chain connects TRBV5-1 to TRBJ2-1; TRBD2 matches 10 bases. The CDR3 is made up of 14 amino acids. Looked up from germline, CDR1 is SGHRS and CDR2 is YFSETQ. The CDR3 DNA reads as TGCGCCAGCAGCTTAGCGGGGGGGTTGAGTGAGCGGTTCTTC. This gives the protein CASSLAGGLSERFF.

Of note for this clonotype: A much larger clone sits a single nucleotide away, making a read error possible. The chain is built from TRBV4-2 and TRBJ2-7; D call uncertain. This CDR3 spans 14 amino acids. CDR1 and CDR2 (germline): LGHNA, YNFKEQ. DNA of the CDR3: TGTGCCAGCAACCAAGATGTGAGCTCCTACAAGCAGTACTTC. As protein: CASNQDVSSYKQYF.

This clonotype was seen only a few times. CDR3: CASAGTSGRNEQFF. As DNA, the CDR3 is TGTGCCAGCGCCGGGACTAGCGGGAGAAATGAGCAGTTCTTC. This sequence joins TRBV11-2 and TRBJ2-1; 14 nucleotides agree with TRBD2. Trimming at V came to 8 bases and at J to 7 bases, leaving 4 bases not matched to a gene. This CDR3 has 14 residues. The germline CDR1 and CDR2 sequences are SGHAT and FQNNGV.

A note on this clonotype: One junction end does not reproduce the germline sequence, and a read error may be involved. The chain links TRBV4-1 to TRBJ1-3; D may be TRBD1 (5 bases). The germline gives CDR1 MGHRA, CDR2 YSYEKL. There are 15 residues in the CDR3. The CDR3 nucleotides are TGCGCCAGCAACCAACCCTCAGGGATTGGAAACATCATATATTTT. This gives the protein CASNQPSGIGNIIYF.

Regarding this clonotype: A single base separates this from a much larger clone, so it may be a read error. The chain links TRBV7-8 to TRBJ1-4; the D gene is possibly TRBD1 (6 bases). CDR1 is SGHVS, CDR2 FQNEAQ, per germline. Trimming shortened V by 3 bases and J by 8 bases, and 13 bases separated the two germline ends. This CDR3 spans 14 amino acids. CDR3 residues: CASSFTGRGEKLFF. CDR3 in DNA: TGTGCCAGCAGCTTTACAGGGAGGGGCGAAAAACTGTTTTTT.

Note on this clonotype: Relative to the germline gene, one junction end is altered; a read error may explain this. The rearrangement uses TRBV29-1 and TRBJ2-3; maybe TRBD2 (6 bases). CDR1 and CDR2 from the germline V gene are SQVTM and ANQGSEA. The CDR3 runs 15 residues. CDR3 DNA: TGCAGTGTTGAAGTTCAGCTGGAGGGCCGGAATACGCAGTATTTT. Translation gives CSVEVQLEGRNTQYF.

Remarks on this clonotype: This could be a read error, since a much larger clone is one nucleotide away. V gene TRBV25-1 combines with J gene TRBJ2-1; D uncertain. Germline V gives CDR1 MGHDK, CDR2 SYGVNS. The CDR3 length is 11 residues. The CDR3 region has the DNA TGTGCCAGCACCCATGGCGATGAGCATTTCTTC. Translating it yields CASTHGDEHFF.